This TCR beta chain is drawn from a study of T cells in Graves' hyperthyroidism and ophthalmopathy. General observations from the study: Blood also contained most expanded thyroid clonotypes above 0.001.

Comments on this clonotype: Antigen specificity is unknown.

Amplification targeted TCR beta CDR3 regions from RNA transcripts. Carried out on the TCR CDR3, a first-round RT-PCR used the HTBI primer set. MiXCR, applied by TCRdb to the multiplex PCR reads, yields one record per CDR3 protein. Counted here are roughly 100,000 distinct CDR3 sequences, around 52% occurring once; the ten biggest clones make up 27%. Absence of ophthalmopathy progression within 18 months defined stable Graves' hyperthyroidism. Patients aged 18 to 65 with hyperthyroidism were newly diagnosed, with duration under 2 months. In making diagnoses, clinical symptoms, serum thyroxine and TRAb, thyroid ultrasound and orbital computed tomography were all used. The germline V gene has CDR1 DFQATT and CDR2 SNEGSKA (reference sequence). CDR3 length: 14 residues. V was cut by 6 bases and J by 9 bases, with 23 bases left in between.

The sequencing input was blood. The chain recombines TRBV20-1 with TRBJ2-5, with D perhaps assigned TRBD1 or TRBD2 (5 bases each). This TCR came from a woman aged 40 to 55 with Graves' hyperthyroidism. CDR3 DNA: TGCAGTGCCTCAGGGCAGGGAAGGGACCAGCCCCAGTACTTC. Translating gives CSASGQGRDQPQYF.